This TCR beta chain was found in a study of T cell changes during pregnancy in multiple sclerosis. Per germline, CDR1 SGHDT and CDR2 YYEEEE. This CDR3 is 17 amino acids long. Trimming took 5 bases from V and 3 from J; bases not matched to a gene: 16. Sequenced by immunoSEQ multiplex PCR; TCRdb stores in-frame clones only, minus some. This table holds about 44,000 clones, 85% to 95% found once. V is TRBV5-6 and J is TRBJ1-2, with TRBD1 identical over 7 bases. The sample comprised peripheral blood. The TCR was taken from a female donor with multiple sclerosis, enrolled in a pregnancy study. CDR3 coding DNA: TGTGCCAGCAGTAAAGACAGGGAAGTACTCCGCTACTATGGCTACACCTTC. Its protein is CASSKDREVLRYYGYTF.